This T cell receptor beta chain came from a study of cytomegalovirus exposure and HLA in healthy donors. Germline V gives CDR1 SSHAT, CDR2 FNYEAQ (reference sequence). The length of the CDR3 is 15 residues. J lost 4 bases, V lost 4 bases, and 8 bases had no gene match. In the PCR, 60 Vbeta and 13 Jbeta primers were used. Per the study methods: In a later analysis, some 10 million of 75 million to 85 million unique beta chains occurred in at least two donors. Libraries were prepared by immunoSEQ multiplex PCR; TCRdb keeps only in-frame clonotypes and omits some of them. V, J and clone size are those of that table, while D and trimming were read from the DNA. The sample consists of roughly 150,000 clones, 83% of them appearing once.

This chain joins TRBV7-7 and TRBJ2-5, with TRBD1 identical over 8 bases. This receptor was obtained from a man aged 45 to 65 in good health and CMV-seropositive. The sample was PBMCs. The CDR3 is CASSWGRGPGETQYF. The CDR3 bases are TGTGCCAGCAGCTGGGGCAGGGGGCCCGGAGAGACCCAGTACTTC.